The 16 T cell receptor beta chains below all came from one sample that was sequenced in a study of cytomegalovirus exposure and HLA in healthy donors (dated 2017 in TCRdb). Receptor amplification or capture employed the immunoSEQ multiplex PCR assay. For the multiplex PCR, a mixture combining 60 forward primers for TCR Vbeta segments and 13 reverse primers for TCR Jbeta segments was used. Sourced from immuneACCESS, this table was stored by TCRdb with only in-frame sequences that have V and J called. A share of the clones is absent; for the studies checked, an unresolved V gene accounts for under half, and the remainder has no known explanation. Here the sample has about 160,000 clones; 75% to 85% occur a single time. Of the sample, approximately 13% is held by the ten largest clones. The sample consisted of PBMCs. These receptors all stem from a woman aged 45-65 years in good health and CMV-seronegative.

This clone was seen more than once but under ten times. The chain has TRBV6-1 and TRBJ2-1; the D is unclear. Looked up from germline, CDR1 is MNHNS and CDR2 is SASEGT. This CDR3 is built from 15 residues. Trimming took off 8 bases at V and 0 bases at J, with 14 bases between the two ends. This CDR3 is CASGLVLSSYNEQFF. In nucleotides, the CDR3 is TGTGCCAGCGGTTTGGTACTTAGCTCCTACAATGAGCAGTTCTTC.

This chain links TRBV21-1 with TRBJ2-7; TRBD1 reflects the table's D call only, with no check against the DNA. TRBV21-1 is given as a pseudogene. The CDR3 consists of 15 residues. In nucleotides, the CDR3 is TGTGCCAGCAGCAAAGCGGAGGACAGCTTTGAGGAGCAGTACTTC. It specifies CASSKAEDSFEEQYF.

This clone has only one observation. The V call is TRBV10-2, the J call TRBJ2-6; D perhaps matches TRBD1 (5 bases). The CDR3 has 15 residues. The germline V gene encodes CDR1 WSHSY and CDR2 SAAADI. The V gene lost 2 bases and the J gene lost 2 bases, with 7 bases spanning the gap. CDR3 sequence reads: CASSEGAPGANVLTF. CDR3 nucleotide sequence: TGCGCCAGCAGTGAGGGGGCCCCTGGGGCCAACGTCCTGACTTTC.

This rearrangement joins TRBV4-2 to TRBJ2-3, with 11 bases that match TRBD2. The CDR3 runs 20 residues. CDR1 and CDR2 (germline): LGHNA, YNFKEQ. V dropped 0 bases and J dropped 1; count of bases not matched to a gene: 12. The CDR3 spells CASSQDVGSGGEGGTDTQYF. The CDR3 region has the DNA TGTGCCAGCAGCCAAGATGTAGGTAGCGGGGGGGAGGGAGGCACAGATACGCAGTATTTT.

The chain employs TRBV10-1 and TRBJ1-1; 8 bases agree with TRBD1. Germline CDR1 is WNHNN and CDR2 is SYGVQD (reference sequence). After removal of 3 bases from V and 8 bases from J, the junction contained 2 bases not matched to a gene. This CDR3 is built from 12 residues. CDR3 sequence (DNA): TGCGCCAGCAGTGAAGGGACAGGAGAAGCTTTCTTT. It codes for CASSEGTGEAFF.

This chain connects TRBV5-1 to TRBJ2-5; TRBD1 matches 11 bases. The end of the DNA aligns better with TRBJ2-7, so the J call may be wrong. The length of the CDR3 is 19 residues. CDR1 is SGHRS, CDR2 YFSETQ, per germline. The CDR3 loop is CASSLVGESGTGGIYEQYF. CDR3 coding DNA: TGCGCCAGCAGCTTGGTCGGTGAAAGTGGGACAGGGGGTATCTACGAGCAGTACTTC.

The chain carries TRBV7-9 and TRBJ2-1; 12 bases fit TRBD2. CDR1 and CDR2 (germline): SEHNR, FQNEAQ (reference sequence). The ends lost 1 base at V and 7 bases at J; junction bases unmatched: 2. This CDR3 comprises 15 residues. CDR3 sequence: CASSLVTSGGNEQFF. The CDR3 DNA follows: TGTGCCAGCAGCTTAGTCACTAGCGGGGGGAATGAGCAGTTCTTC.

J is TRBJ2-7 and V is TRBV9, with TRBD2 as a possible D gene (6 bases). The CDR3 sequence is 11 residues long. V gave up 4 bases and J gave up 7 bases, with 9 bases separating them. Per the germline V gene, CDR1 is SGDLS and CDR2 is YYNGEE. Here the CDR3 reads CASSPGGEQYF. In nucleotides, the CDR3 is TGTGCCAGCAGCCCCGGGGGAGAGCAGTACTTC.

The V call is TRBV7-2, the J call TRBJ2-2, with D hard to call. V was pared by 4 bases and J by 2 bases, with 11 bases between. Germline V lookup: CDR1 SGHTA, CDR2 FQGNSA. This CDR3 has 15 residues. The CDR3 bases are TGTGCCAGCAGCTCGGAGCCCCTTAACACCGGGGAGCTGTTTTTT. Amino acids: CASSSEPLNTGELFF.

The V gene is TRBV5-4, the J gene TRBJ1-1; possible D gene TRBD1, 6 bases. The ends were cut back, 4 bases at V and 4 bases at J, with 14 bases in the middle. The length of the CDR3 is 14 residues. The germline CDR1 and CDR2 sequences are SGHNT and YYREEE (reference sequence). CDR3 sequence reads: CASSASGVVTEAFF. In nucleotides, the CDR3 is TGTGCCAGCAGCGCCTCAGGGGTCGTCACTGAAGCTTTCTTT.

V usage is TRBV5-1 and J usage is TRBJ2-7; 8 nucleotides line up with TRBD1. The CDR3 totals 15 residues. Losses at the gene ends were 3 bases for V and 2 bases for J; bases not matched to a gene: 7. CDR1 SGHRS and CDR2 YFSETQ come from the germline V gene. The CDR3 DNA is TGCGCCAGCAGCTCGGCCGGGACAGGAACCTACGAGCAGTACTTC. The encoded protein is CASSSAGTGTYEQYF.

CDR3 nucleotide sequence: TGTGCCAGCAATCCGGACAGGGCCTCCAATCAGCCCCAGCATTTT. This translates into CASNPDRASNQPQHF. The V call is TRBV28, the J call TRBJ1-5; 8 bases agree with TRBD1. V trimming: 7 bases; J trimming: 3 bases; junction bases outside the gene matches: 8. CDR1 and CDR2 (germline): MDHEN, SYDVKM. The CDR3 runs 15 residues.

A single count supports this clone. The chain couples TRBV12-5 to TRBJ2-1; TRBD2 might be the D (6 bases). CDR3 length equals 14 residues. In germline, CDR1 is LGHNT, CDR2 FRNRAP. V dropped 6 bases and J dropped 5 bases, with 14 bases sitting between them. CDR3 in DNA: TGTGCTAGTGGGGAGGGGTTGGGACACAATGAGCAGTTCTTC. Its translation: CASGEGLGHNEQFF.

The chain carries TRBV5-4 and TRBJ1-6; D is undetermined. The CDR3 totals 16 residues. V was pared by 2 bases and J by 0 bases, with 9 bases between. Per germline, CDR1 SGHNT and CDR2 YYREEE (reference sequence). For the CDR3, the DNA is TGTGCCAGCAGCTTATCCGGGAGCTCCTATAATTCACCCCTCCACTTT. Translated, it gives CASSLSGSSYNSPLHF.

The chain employs TRBV5-6 and TRBJ1-6; no definite D call. The CDR3 runs 13 residues. The germline V gene encodes CDR1 SGHDT and CDR2 YYEEEE. Trimming took 5 bases from V and 3 from J, leaving 6 bases between them. CDR3 nucleotides: TGTGCCAGCAGACGGGACTATAATTCACCCCTCCACTTT. This codes for CASRRDYNSPLHF.

V gene TRBV19 combines with J gene TRBJ2-1; 7 nucleotides agree with TRBD2. This CDR3 contains 11 residues. Germline V gene data show CDR1 as LNHDA and CDR2 as SQIVND (reference sequence). V was clipped by 3 bases and J by 15 bases; unmatched bases: 5. CDR3 bases: TGTGCCAGTAGTATGAGGCGGGAGTGGTTCTTC. Amino acids: CASSMRREWFF.